This T cell receptor beta chain was profiled in a study of blood T cell repertoires in COVID-19. Study-level information: The United States, Italy and Spain were the sources of the acute and convalescent COVID-19 samples. T cells, B-cell-depleted T cells, or PBMCs supplied cDNA or gDNA.

Study processing details: Reference gene primer amplification in the assay estimated nucleated cell counts. This table comes from immunoSEQ multiplex PCR, and its TCRdb copy is limited to in-frame clones, with some not included. The DNA was the basis for D and trimming; V, J and clone size are from that table. Among roughly 160,000 clones listed, about 74% were seen once. The germline gives CDR1 SGDLS, CDR2 YYNGEE. CDR3 length equals 14 residues. Trimming took 4 bases from V and 5 from J, leaving 13 bases between them. This receptor was taken from a woman of 80 years or more with acute or convalescent COVID-19. The chain carries TRBV9 and TRBJ2-1, with D perhaps TRBD2 (6 bases). The sequenced sample consisted of peripheral blood. CDR3: CASSPRGRNNEQFF. The CDR3 bases are TGTGCCAGCAGCCCTCGGGGGAGGAACAATGAGCAGTTCTTC.